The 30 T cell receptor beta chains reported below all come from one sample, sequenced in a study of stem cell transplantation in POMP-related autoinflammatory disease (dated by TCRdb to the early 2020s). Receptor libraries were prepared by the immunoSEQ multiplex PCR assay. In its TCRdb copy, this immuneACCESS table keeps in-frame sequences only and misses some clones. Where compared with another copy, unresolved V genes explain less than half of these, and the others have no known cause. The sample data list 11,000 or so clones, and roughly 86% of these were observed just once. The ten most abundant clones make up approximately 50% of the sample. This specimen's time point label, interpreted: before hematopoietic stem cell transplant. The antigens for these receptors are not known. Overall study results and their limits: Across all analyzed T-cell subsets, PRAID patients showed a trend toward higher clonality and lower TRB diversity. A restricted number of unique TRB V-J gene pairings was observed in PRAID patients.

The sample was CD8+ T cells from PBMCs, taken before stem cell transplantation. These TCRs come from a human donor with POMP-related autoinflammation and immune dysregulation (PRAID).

The CDR3 here is CASSVETSGTDTQYF. In DNA, the CDR3 is TGTGCCAGCAGCGTAGAGACTAGCGGCACAGATACGCAGTATTTT. The J gene is TRBJ2-3, the V gene TRBV9, with 8 bases matching TRBD2. Germline trimming cut 0 bases from V and 1 base from J; bases unmatched to any gene: 1. This CDR3 spans 15 amino acids. Germline V CDR1 and CDR2: SGDLS, YYNGEE.

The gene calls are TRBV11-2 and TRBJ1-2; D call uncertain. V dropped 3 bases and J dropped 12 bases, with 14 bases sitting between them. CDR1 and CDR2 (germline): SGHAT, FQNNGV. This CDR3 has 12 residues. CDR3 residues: CASSFSGDGDTF. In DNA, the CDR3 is TGTGCCAGCAGCTTTTCAGGAGATGGAGACACCTTC.

Here the CDR3 DNA reads TGTGCCAGCAGTATCCAGGGGGGTACTGGAAACACCATATATTTT. Amino acids: CASSIQGGTGNTIYF. This chain uses TRBV27 with TRBJ1-3; 7 nucleotides align to TRBD1. After removal of 5 bases from V and 2 bases from J, the junction contained 6 bases not matched to a gene. This CDR3 region has 15 residues. Germline V gene sequence: CDR1 MNHEY, CDR2 SMNVEV (reference sequence).

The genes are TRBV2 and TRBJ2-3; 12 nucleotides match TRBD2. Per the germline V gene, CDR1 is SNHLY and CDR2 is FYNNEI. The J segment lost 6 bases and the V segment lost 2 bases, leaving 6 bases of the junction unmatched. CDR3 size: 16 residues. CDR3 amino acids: CASSELTSGRRDTQYF. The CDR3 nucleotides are TGTGCCAGCAGTGAACTGACTAGCGGGAGACGGGATACGCAGTATTTT.

DNA of the CDR3: TGTGCCACCAGCGGACTAGCGTTCAGCACAGATACGCAGTATTTT. It translates to CATSGLAFSTDTQYF. The V gene is TRBV15, the J gene TRBJ2-3; 9 bases match TRBD2. J gave up 0 bases and V 5 bases, and 3 bases lay outside the gene matches. Germline-derived CDR1 and CDR2 are LNHNV and YYDKDF (reference sequence). The CDR3 is 15 amino acids.

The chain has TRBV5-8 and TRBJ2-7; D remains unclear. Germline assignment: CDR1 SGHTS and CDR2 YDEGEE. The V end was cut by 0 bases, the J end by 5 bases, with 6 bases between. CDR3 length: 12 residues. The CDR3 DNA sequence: TGTGCCAGCAGCTTGGAATCTGACGAGCAGTACTTC. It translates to CASSLESDEQYF.

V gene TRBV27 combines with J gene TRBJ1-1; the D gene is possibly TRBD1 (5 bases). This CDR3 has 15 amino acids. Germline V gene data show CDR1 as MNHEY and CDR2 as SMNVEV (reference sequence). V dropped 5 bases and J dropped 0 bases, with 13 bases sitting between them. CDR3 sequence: CASSPSTAMNTEAFF. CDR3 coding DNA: TGTGCCAGCAGTCCGTCGACAGCCATGAACACTGAAGCTTTCTTT.

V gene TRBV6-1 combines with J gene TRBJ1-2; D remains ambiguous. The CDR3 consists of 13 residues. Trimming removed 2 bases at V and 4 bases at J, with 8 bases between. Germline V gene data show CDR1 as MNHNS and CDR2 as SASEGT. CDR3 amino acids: CASSEPGPYGYTF. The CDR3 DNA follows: TGTGCCAGCAGTGAACCCGGACCCTATGGCTACACCTTC.

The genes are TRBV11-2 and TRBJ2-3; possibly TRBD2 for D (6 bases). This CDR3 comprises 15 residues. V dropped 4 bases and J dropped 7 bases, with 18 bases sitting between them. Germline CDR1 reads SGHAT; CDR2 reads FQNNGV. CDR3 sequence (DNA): TGTGCCAGCAGCTCCTATGGGGGGAGAAGGTATACGCAGTATTTT. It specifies CASSSYGGRRYTQYF.

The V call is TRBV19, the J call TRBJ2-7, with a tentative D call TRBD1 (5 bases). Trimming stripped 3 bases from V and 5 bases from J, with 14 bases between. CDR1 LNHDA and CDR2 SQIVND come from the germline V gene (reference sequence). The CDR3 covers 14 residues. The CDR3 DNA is TGTGCCAGTAGTATTTTCCAGGGCGCGAACGAGCAGTACTTC. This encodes CASSIFQGANEQYF.

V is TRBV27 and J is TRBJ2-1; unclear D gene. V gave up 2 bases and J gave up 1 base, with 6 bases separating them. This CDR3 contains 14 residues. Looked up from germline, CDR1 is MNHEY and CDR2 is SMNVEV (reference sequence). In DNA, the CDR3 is TGTGCCAGCAGTTTAGCGGCTTCCTACAATGAGCAGTTCTTC. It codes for CASSLAASYNEQFF.

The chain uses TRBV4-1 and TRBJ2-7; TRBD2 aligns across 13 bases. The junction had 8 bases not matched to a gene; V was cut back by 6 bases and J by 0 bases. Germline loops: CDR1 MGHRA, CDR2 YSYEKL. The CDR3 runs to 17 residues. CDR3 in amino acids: CASSPGTSGVYSYEQYF. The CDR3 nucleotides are TGCGCCAGCAGTCCCGGGACTAGCGGGGTATACTCCTACGAGCAGTACTTC.

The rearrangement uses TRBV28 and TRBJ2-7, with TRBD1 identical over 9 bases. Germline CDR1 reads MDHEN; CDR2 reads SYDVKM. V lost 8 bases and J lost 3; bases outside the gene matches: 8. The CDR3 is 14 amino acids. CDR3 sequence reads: CASEGGQGLYEQYF. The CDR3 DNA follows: TGTGCCAGCGAGGGTGGACAGGGGCTCTACGAGCAGTACTTC. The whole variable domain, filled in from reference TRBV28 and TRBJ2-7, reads DVKVTQSSRYLVKRTGEKVFLECVQDMDHENMFWYRQDPGLGLRLIYFSYDVKMKEKGDIPEGYSVSREKKERFSLILESASTNQTSMYLCASEGGQGLYEQYFGPGTRLTVT.

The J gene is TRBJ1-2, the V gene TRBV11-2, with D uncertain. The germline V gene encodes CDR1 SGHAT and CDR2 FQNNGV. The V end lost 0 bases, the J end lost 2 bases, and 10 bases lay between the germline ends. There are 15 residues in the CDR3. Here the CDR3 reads CASSLEVAANYGYTF. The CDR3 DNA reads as TGTGCCAGCAGCTTAGAGGTGGCGGCAAACTATGGCTACACCTTC.

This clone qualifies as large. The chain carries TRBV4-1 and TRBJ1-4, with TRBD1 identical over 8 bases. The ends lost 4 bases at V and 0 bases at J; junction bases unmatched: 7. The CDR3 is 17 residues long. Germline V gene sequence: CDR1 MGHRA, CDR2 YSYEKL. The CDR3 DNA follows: TGCGCCAGCAGCCCTGTCCCGGGACAGGCAACTAATGAAAAACTGTTTTTT. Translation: CASSPVPGQATNEKLFF.

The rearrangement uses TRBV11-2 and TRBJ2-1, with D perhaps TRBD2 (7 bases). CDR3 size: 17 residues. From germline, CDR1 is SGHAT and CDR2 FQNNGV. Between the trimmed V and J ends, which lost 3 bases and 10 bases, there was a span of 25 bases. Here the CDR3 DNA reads TGTGCCAGCAGCTTTGGGTACGGGGGGCCGGGTAGTGGCGAGCAGTTCTTC. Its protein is CASSFGYGGPGSGEQFF.

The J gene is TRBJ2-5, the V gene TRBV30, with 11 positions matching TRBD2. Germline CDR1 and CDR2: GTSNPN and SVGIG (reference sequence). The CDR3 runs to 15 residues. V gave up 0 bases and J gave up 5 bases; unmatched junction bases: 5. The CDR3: CAWSVLAGGGETQYF. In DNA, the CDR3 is TGTGCCTGGAGTGTGCTAGCGGGGGGTGGGGAGACCCAGTACTTC.

This chain's CDR3 is CASSDNPAGAEAFF. CDR3 bases: TGTGCCAGCAGTGACAACCCCGCGGGGGCTGAAGCTTTCTTT. The chain has TRBV6-4 and TRBJ1-1, with D maybe TRBD1 (5 bases). Trimming shortened V by 2 bases and J by 6 bases, and 13 bases separated the two germline ends. Germline CDR1 reads MRHNA; CDR2 reads SNTAGT. This CDR3 is built from 14 residues.

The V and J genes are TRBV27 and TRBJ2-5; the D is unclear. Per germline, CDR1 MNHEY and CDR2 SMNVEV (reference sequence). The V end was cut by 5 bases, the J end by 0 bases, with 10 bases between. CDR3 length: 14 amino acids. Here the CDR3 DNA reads TGTGCCAGCAGTCCATCAGCGTACCAAGAGACCCAGTACTTC. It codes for CASSPSAYQETQYF.

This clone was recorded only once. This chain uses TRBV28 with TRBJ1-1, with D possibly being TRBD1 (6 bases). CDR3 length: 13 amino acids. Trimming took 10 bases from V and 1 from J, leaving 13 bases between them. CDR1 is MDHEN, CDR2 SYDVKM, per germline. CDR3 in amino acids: CATGSGANTEAFF. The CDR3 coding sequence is TGTGCCACCGGGTCAGGGGCGAACACTGAAGCTTTCTTT.

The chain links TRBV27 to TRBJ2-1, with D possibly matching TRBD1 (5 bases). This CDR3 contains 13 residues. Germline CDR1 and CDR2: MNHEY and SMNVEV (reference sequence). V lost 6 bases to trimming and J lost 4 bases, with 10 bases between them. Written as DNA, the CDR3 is TGTGCCAGCAGCCTGGGGCAATACAATGAGCAGTTCTTC. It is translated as CASSLGQYNEQFF.

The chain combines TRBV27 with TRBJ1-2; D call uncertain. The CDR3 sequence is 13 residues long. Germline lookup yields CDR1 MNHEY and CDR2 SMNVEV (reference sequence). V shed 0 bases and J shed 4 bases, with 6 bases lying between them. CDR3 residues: CASSLSAGYGYTF. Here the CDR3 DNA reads TGTGCCAGCAGTTTATCGGCAGGCTATGGCTACACCTTC.

The CDR3: CASNGQETQYF. In DNA form, the CDR3 reads TGTGCCAGCAACGGGCAAGAGACCCAGTACTTC. The rearrangement joins TRBV2 to TRBJ2-5; no clear D gene. V was shortened by 7 bases and J by 2 bases, with 5 bases between the two germline ends. The CDR3 has 11 residues. Per germline, CDR1 SNHLY and CDR2 FYNNEI.

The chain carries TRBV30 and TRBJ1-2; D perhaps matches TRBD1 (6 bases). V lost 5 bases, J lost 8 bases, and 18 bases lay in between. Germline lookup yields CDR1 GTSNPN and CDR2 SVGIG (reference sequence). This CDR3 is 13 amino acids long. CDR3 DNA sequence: TGTGCCTGGCAGGGGACAACAACTAGGGGCTACACCTTC. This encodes CAWQGTTTRGYTF.

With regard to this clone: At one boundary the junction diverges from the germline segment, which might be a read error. The chain's CDR3 is CASSQGSLLWTGKEIQYF. CDR3 nucleotides: TGCGCCAGCAGCCAAGGGTCCCTTTTGTGGACTGGGAAAGAGATCCAGTACTTC. The rearrangement joins TRBV4-1 to TRBJ2-5; TRBD2 is a possible D gene (5 bases). Germline V lookup: CDR1 MGHRA, CDR2 YSYEKL. The CDR3 totals 18 residues.

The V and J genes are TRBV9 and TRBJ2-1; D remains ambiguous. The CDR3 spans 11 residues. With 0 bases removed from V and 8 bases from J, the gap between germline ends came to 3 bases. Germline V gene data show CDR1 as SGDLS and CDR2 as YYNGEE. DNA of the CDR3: TGTGCCAGCAGCGTAGGACATGAGCAGTTCTTC. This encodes CASSVGHEQFF. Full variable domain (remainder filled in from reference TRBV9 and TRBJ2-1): DSGVTQTPKHLITATGQRVTLRCSPRSGDLSVYWYQQSLDQGLQFLIQYYNGEERAKGNILERFSAQQFPDLHSELNLSSLELGDSALYFCASSVGHEQFFGPGTRLTVL.

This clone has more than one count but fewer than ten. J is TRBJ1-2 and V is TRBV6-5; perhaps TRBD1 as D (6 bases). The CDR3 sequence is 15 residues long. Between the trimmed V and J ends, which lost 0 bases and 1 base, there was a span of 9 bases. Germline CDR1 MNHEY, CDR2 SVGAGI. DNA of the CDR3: TGTGCCAGCAGTTACTCTGAGGACAGTAACTATGGCTACACCTTC. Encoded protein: CASSYSEDSNYGYTF.

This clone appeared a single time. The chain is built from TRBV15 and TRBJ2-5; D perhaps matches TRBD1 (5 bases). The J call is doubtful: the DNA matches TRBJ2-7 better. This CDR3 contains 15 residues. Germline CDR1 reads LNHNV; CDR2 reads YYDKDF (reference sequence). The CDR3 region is CATSRARGISYEQYF. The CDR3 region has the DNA TGTGCCACCAGCAGAGCAAGGGGCATCTCCTACGAGCAGTACTTC.

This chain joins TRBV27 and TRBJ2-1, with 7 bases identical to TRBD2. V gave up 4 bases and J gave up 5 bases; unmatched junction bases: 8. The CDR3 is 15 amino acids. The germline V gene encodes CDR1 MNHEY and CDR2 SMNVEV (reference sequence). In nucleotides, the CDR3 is TGTGCCAGCAGTTCCCCGACTAGCCACAACAATGAGCAGTTCTTC. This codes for CASSSPTSHNNEQFF.

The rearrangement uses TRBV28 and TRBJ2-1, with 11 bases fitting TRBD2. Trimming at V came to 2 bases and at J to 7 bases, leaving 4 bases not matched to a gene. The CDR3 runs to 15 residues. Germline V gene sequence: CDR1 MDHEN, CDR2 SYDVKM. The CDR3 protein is CASSLLAGGLNEQFF. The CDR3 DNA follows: TGTGCCAGCAGTTTACTAGCGGGAGGTTTGAATGAGCAGTTCTTC. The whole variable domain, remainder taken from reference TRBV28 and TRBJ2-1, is DVKVTQSSRYLVKRTGEKVFLECVQDMDHENMFWYRQDPGLGLRLIYFSYDVKMKEKGDIPEGYSVSREKKERFSLILESASTNQTSMYLCASSLLAGGLNEQFFGPGTRLTVL.